A single sample is the source of the 24 T cell receptor beta chains below, sequenced in a study of T-cell memory formation after mild COVID-19. Each CDR3 protein is one row after TCRdb ran MiXCR on the 5' RACE reads. Here the sample spans around 320,000 distinct CDR3 sequences, over 11% being singletons. Sequencing was carried out using PBMCs or a T cell subset sorted from them (not recorded which). The receptors stem from a young man who had mild COVID-19 (a few samples of this study predate the infection). Cell type and time point are not known.

The CDR3 region has the DNA TGTGCCAGCAGTGAAATGGCGGGAAGCTCCTACAATGAGCAGTTCTTC. Translation gives CASSEMAGSSYNEQFF. V gene TRBV2 combines with J gene TRBJ2-1; TRBD2 might be the D (6 bases). The germline gives CDR1 SNHLY, CDR2 FYNNEI. There are 16 residues in the CDR3. Trimming took off 2 bases at V and 0 bases at J, with 11 bases between the two ends.

The chain links TRBV5-5 to TRBJ2-6; 8 nucleotides line up with TRBD1. From germline, CDR1 is SGHKS and CDR2 YYEKEE (reference sequence). Trimming removed 7 bases from V and 2 bases from J; junction bases left unmatched: 5. This CDR3 region has 15 residues. The CDR3: CASHRGSPGANVLTF. The CDR3 nucleotides read TGTGCCAGCCACAGGGGGTCCCCTGGGGCCAACGTCCTGACTTTC.

This clonotype was seen a handful of times. This chain joins TRBV4-1 and TRBJ2-2, with TRBD1 matching over 7 bases. With V trimmed by 0 bases and J by 3 bases, 4 bases remained unmatched. This CDR3 region has 16 residues. CDR1 and CDR2 (germline): MGHRA, YSYEKL. The CDR3 DNA is TGCGCCAGCAGCCAAGATACGACAGGGTACACCGGGGAGCTGTTTTTT. It codes for CASSQDTTGYTGELFF.

This clonotype was observed a few times. The chain employs TRBV3-1 and TRBJ2-7; weak D call: TRBD2 (6 bases). Germline-derived CDR1 and CDR2 are LGHDT and YNNKEL (reference sequence). The CDR3 covers 12 residues. V was cut by 8 bases and J by 6 bases, with 14 bases left in between. The DNA of the CDR3 is TGTGCCAGCGGTAATAGGGGAGGCGAGCAGTACTTC. This translates into CASGNRGGEQYF.

The chain uses TRBV20-1 and TRBJ1-2; D gene uncertain. Trimming removed 1 base at V and 7 bases at J, with 10 bases between. Germline CDR1 and CDR2: DFQATT and SNEGSKA (reference sequence). The CDR3 has 12 amino acids. Written as DNA, the CDR3 is TGCAGTGCTAGAGGGACTTTAGGTGGCTACACCTTC. Its translation: CSARGTLGGYTF.

This chain uses TRBV6-2 or TRBV6-3 with TRBJ1-6; D perhaps matches TRBD1 (6 bases). V gave up 7 bases and J gave up 5 bases, with 12 bases separating them. This CDR3 is built from 14 residues. CDR1 is MNHEY, CDR2 SVGEGT, per germline. CDR3 DNA sequence: TGTGCCAGCAAAGAGGACAGTCATAATTCACCCCTCCACTTT. Protein: CASKEDSHNSPLHF.

This clonotype was detected a few times. The V call is TRBV6-2 or TRBV6-3, the J call TRBJ2-3; D gene ambiguous. Germline CDR1 is MNHEY and CDR2 is SVGEGT. Trimming pared 6 bases from V and 6 bases from J, leaving 13 bases between. CDR3 length: 13 residues. The CDR3: CASSLLRADTQYF. The CDR3 nucleotides read TGTGCCAGCAGCCTCCTAAGGGCGGATACGCAGTATTTT.

The chain has TRBV12-3 or TRBV12-4 and TRBJ2-3; D is ambiguous. V was clipped by 7 bases and J by 1 base, with 6 bases between them. The CDR3 spans 12 residues. Here the CDR3 DNA reads TGTGCCAGCATGTCAGGCACAGATACGCAGTATTTT. It translates to CASMSGTDTQYF.

The V call is TRBV7-9, the J call TRBJ1-6; TRBD1 matches 7 bases. CDR1 is SEHNR, CDR2 FQNEAQ, per germline (reference sequence). The CDR3 runs 12 residues. J gave up 19 bases and V 1 base, and 7 bases lay outside the gene matches. As DNA, the CDR3 is TGTGCCAGCAGCTTAGACAGGGGCTCTCCTCACTTT. It codes for CASSLDRGSPHF.

The CDR3 loop is CSAPDNGGHTEAFF. Written as DNA, the CDR3 is TGCAGTGCTCCAGATAACGGCGGGCACACTGAAGCTTTCTTT. The gene calls are TRBV20-1 and TRBJ1-1, with D uncertain. Germline-derived CDR1 and CDR2 are DFQATT and SNEGSKA (reference sequence). The CDR3 loop spans 14 amino acids. V lost 5 bases to trimming and J lost 3 bases, with 16 bases between them.

V and J are TRBV7-9 and TRBJ1-3; D is uncertain. Germline V gene sequence: CDR1 SEHNR, CDR2 FQNEAQ (reference sequence). CDR3 length: 15 residues. Trimming left V 5 bases short and J 0 bases short, with 11 bases between. CDR3 amino acids: CASSPDGLSGNTIYF. The CDR3 DNA reads TGTGCCAGCAGCCCGGACGGGCTCTCTGGAAACACCATATATTTT.

The V call is TRBV12-3 or TRBV12-4, the J call TRBJ1-6, with a tentative D call TRBD1 (5 bases). CDR3 length: 15 amino acids. V was trimmed by 3 bases and J by 8 bases, leaving 14 bases between them. The CDR3 nucleotides are TGTGCCAGCAGTTTGTCGCAGGGCGTTCATTCACCCCTCCACTTT. Translating gives CASSLSQGVHSPLHF.

The rearrangement joins TRBV7-9 to TRBJ1-1; TRBD1 aligns across 9 bases. The CDR3 length is 17 residues. Germline CDR1 is SEHNR and CDR2 is FQNEAQ (reference sequence). Trimming at V came to 7 bases and at J to 1 base, leaving 13 bases not matched to a gene. The CDR3 sequence is CASIIALTGQGNTEAFF. DNA for the CDR3: TGTGCCAGCATCATCGCGCTCACGGGACAGGGGAACACTGAAGCTTTCTTT.

In this sample, this clonotype turned up a few times. The chain carries TRBV7-2 and TRBJ1-5; D gene unclear. Germline CDR1 SGHTA, CDR2 FQGNSA. Trimming stripped 2 bases from V and 0 bases from J, with 2 bases between. The CDR3 spans 13 residues. The CDR3 reads CASSLCSNQPQHF. CDR3 nucleotides: TGTGCCAGCAGCTTATGTAGCAATCAGCCCCAGCATTTT.

The chain has TRBV28 and TRBJ2-7; TRBD1 or TRBD2 may be the D gene (5 bases each). The CDR3 runs to 14 residues. Germline values: CDR1 MDHEN, CDR2 SYDVKM. With 3 bases removed from V and 1 base from J, the gap between germline ends came to 10 bases. CDR3 amino acids: CASSLRGWSYEQYV. The DNA of the CDR3 is TGTGCCAGCAGTTTGAGGGGCTGGTCCTACGAGCAGTACGTC.

CDR3: CASAGGLGELFF. The CDR3 coding sequence is TGTGCCAGCGCAGGGGGCCTGGGGGAGCTGTTTTTT. The chain joins TRBV9 to TRBJ2-2, with TRBD1 identical over 8 bases. J gave up 8 bases and V 7 bases, and 4 bases lay outside the gene matches. The germline V gene encodes CDR1 SGDLS and CDR2 YYNGEE. CDR3 length: 12 amino acids.

The gene calls are TRBV7-2 and TRBJ1-1; D unclear. The V gene lost 0 bases and the J gene lost 0 bases, with 8 bases spanning the gap. The CDR3 extends over 15 amino acids. The germline CDR1 and CDR2 sequences are SGHTA and FQGNSA. Here the CDR3 reads CASSLAVIMNTEAFF. CDR3 coding DNA: TGTGCCAGCAGCTTAGCGGTGATCATGAACACTGAAGCTTTCTTT. Full variable domain (remainder filled in from reference TRBV7-2 and TRBJ1-1): GAGVSQSPSNKVTEKGKDVELRCDPISGHTALYWYRQSLGQGLEFLIYFQGNSAPDKSGLPSDRFSAERTGGSVSTLTIQRTQQEDSAVYLCASSLAVIMNTEAFFGQGTRLTVV.

This clonotype was seen a handful of times. This chain uses TRBV12-3 or TRBV12-4 with TRBJ2-6; either TRBD1 or TRBD2 may supply D (6 bases each). The CDR3 totals 15 residues. Trimming stripped 3 bases from V and 3 bases from J, with 9 bases between. CDR3 bases: TGTGCCAGCAGTTTTCGGGGGCTTGGGGCCAACGTCCTGACTTTC. The encoded protein is CASSFRGLGANVLTF.

In this sample, this clonotype turned up a few times. J is TRBJ2-2 and V is TRBV4-3, with D unclear. V was cut by 1 base and J by 1 base, with 10 bases left in between. The CDR3 length is 16 residues. Per the germline V gene, CDR1 is LGHNA and CDR2 is YSLEER. The CDR3: CASSQGLYGNTGELFF. CDR3 DNA sequence: TGCGCCAGCAGCCAAGGTCTATACGGGAACACCGGGGAGCTGTTTTTT.

This chain uses TRBV4-3 with TRBJ2-3; D possibly corresponds to TRBD2 (6 bases). V gave up 1 base and J gave up 6 bases, with 14 bases separating them. From germline, CDR1 is LGHNA and CDR2 YSLEER. This CDR3 spans 15 amino acids. DNA of the CDR3: TGCGCCAGCAGCCAAGCGGAGGGTCCGCATGATACGCAGTATTTT. Translating gives CASSQAEGPHDTQYF.

This clonotype is classed as medium-sized. This rearrangement joins TRBV27 to TRBJ2-7; 8 bases match TRBD2. V trimming: 1 base; J trimming: 1 base; junction bases outside the gene matches: 3. The CDR3 covers 15 residues. The germline V gene has CDR1 MNHEY and CDR2 SMNVEV (reference sequence). The CDR3 spells CASSLLAGSSYEQYF. CDR3 nucleotide sequence: TGTGCCAGCAGTTTATTAGCGGGGTCTTCCTACGAGCAGTACTTC.

This clonotype came up a few times. This chain links TRBV7-2 with TRBJ1-5; weak D call: TRBD1 (6 bases). Germline CDR1 and CDR2: SGHTA and FQGNSA. The V end was cut by 1 base, the J end by 11 bases, with 15 bases between. CDR3 length: 14 residues. CDR3 DNA sequence: TGTGCCAGCAGCTTAGAGGGGGGCCCAGGAGCCCAGCATTTT. Translation: CASSLEGGPGAQHF.

This clonotype was counted between two and nine times. The rearrangement uses TRBV27 and TRBJ1-5; D is unresolved. The CDR3 has 17 residues. V was clipped by 3 bases and J by 0 bases, with 15 bases between them. CDR1 and CDR2 from the germline V gene are MNHEY and SMNVEV (reference sequence). The CDR3: CASSFLGQVVSNQPQHF. CDR3 DNA sequence: TGTGCCAGCAGTTTCCTCGGCCAGGTTGTTAGCAATCAGCCCCAGCATTTT.

This chain links TRBV2 with TRBJ2-5; D possibly matches TRBD1 or TRBD2 (5 bases each). V was pared by 4 bases and J by 4 bases, with 16 bases between. CDR3 size: 15 residues. Looked up from germline, CDR1 is SNHLY and CDR2 is FYNNEI. The CDR3 reads CASSGQGLGGETQYF. The CDR3, as DNA: TGTGCCAGCAGTGGGCAGGGTCTTGGGGGAGAGACCCAGTACTTC.